This T cell receptor (beta chain) was documented in a study of CD8 T cells in ankylosing spondylitis. The germline V gene has CDR1 MNHEY and CDR2 SMNVEV (reference sequence). J lost 3 bases, V lost 7 bases, and 7 bases had no gene match. The CDR3 consists of 15 residues. TCRdb recomputed calls from the 5' RACE reads with MiXCR, one row per CDR3 protein. The profile shows 150,000 to 200,000 distinct CDR3 sequences, around 13% of them singletons. This chain connects TRBV27 to TRBJ2-3; 10 bases agree with TRBD2. The receptor's source is a female donor with ankylosing spondylitis or in good health (not recorded which). Input material: blood, either unsorted or a sorted T cell fraction (not recorded which). CDR3 region: CASNLSGRKTDTQYF. The CDR3 coding sequence is TGTGCCAGCAACCTTAGCGGGAGGAAGACAGATACGCAGTATTTT.